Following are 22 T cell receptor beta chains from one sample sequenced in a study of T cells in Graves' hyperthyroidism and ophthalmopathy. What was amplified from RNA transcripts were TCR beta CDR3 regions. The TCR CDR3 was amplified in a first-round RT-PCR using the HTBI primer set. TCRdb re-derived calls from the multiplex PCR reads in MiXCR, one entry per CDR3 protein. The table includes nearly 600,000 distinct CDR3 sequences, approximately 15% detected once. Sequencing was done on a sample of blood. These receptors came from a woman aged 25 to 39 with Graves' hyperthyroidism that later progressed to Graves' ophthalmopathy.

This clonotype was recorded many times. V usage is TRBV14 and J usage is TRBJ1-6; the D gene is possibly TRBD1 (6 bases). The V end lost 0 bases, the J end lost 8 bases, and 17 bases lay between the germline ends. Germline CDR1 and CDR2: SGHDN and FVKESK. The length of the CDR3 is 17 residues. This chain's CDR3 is CASSQDYQGILHSPLHF. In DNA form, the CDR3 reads TGTGCCAGCAGCCAAGACTACCAGGGGATCCTCCATTCACCCCTCCACTTT.

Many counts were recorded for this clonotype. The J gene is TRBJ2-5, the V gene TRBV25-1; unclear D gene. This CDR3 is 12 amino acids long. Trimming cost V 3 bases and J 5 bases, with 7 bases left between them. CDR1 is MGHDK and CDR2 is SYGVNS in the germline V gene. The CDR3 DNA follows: TGTGCCAGCAGTGATTTGGCGGAGACCCAGTACTTC. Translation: CASSDLAETQYF.

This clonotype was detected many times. The DNA of the CDR3 is TGTGCCAGCAGCCCCGTTTCTGGGGCCCTGAGGGCTTTCTTT. Translated: CASSPVSGALRAFF. The chain joins TRBV6-2 or TRBV6-3 to TRBJ1-1, with D tentatively TRBD1 (5 bases). Germline V gene data show CDR1 as MNHEY and CDR2 as SVGEGT. Trimming removed 6 bases from V and 11 bases from J, with 22 bases in between. The CDR3 consists of 14 residues.

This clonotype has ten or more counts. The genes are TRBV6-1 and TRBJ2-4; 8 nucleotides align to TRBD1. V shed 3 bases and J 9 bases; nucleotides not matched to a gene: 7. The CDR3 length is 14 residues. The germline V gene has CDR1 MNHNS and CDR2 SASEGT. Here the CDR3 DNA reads TGTGCCAGCAGTGAGCAGGGGGCTGTCGGCATTCAGTACTTC. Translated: CASSEQGAVGIQYF.

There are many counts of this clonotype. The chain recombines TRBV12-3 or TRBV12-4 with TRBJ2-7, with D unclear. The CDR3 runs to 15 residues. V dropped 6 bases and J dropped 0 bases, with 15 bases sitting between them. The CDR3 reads CASSPLGGSSYEQYF. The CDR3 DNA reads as TGTGCCAGCAGCCCCCTAGGCGGCAGCTCCTACGAGCAGTACTTC.

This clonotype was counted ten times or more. CDR3 protein: CASRVTNYGYTF. The CDR3 nucleotides read TGTGCCTCCCGGGTTACTAACTATGGCTACACCTTC. The genes are TRBV19 and TRBJ1-2; D call uncertain. This CDR3 has 12 amino acids. V lost 11 bases to trimming and J lost 0 bases, with 10 bases between them. CDR1 and CDR2 from the germline V gene are LNHDA and SQIVND (reference sequence).

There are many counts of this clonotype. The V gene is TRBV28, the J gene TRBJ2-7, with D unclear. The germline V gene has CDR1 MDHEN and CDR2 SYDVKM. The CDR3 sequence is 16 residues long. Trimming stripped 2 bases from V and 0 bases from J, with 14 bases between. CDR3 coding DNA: TGTGCCAGCAGTTTAATGATCTCGGCCAGCTCCTACGAGCAGTACTTC. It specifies CASSLMISASSYEQYF. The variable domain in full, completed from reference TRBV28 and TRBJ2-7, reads DVKVTQSSRYLVKRTGEKVFLECVQDMDHENMFWYRQDPGLGLRLIYFSYDVKMKEKGDIPEGYSVSREKKERFSLILESASTNQTSMYLCASSLMISASSYEQYFGPGTRLTVT.

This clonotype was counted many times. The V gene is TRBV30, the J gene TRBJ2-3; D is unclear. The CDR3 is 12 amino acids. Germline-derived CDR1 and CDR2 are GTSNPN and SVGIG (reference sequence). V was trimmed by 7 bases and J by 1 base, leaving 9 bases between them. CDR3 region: CALERGTDTQYF. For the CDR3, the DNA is TGTGCCTTGGAGCGTGGCACAGATACGCAGTATTTT.

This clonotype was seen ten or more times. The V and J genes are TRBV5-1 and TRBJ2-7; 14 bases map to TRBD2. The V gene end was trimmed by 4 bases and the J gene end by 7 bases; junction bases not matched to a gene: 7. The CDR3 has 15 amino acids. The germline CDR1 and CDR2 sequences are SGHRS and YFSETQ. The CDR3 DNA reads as TGCGCCAGCAGCACGGGACTAGCGGGAGAGTATGAGCAGTACTTC. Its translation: CASSTGLAGEYEQYF.

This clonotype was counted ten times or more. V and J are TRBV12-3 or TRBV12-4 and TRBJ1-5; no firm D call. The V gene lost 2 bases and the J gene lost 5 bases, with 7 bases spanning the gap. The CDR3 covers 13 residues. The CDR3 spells CASSLKRDQPQHF. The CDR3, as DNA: TGTGCCAGCAGTTTAAAGAGGGATCAGCCCCAGCATTTT.

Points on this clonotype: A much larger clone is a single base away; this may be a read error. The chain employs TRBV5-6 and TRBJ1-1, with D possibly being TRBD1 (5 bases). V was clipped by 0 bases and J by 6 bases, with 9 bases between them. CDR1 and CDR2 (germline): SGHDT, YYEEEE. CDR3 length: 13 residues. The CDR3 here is CASSLGAGAEAFF. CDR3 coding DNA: TGTGCCAGCAGCTTGGGGGCGGGGGCTGAAGCTTTCTTT.

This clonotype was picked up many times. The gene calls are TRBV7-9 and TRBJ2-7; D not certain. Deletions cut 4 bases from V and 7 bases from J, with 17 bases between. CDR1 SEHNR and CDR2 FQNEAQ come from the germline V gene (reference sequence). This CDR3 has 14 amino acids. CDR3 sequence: CASSSPGPMDEQYF. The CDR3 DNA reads TGTGCCAGCAGCTCCCCTGGACCCATGGATGAGCAGTACTTC.

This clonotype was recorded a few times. The CDR3 loop reads CASSQPGQGVRYEQYF. CDR3 DNA: TGCGCCAGCAGCCAACCGGGACAGGGGGTTCGGTACGAGCAGTACTTC. The V gene is TRBV4-1, the J gene TRBJ2-7, with 11 nucleotides matching TRBD1. Germline trimming cut 2 bases from V and 4 bases from J; bases unmatched to any gene: 7. Germline CDR1 reads MGHRA; CDR2 reads YSYEKL. The CDR3 extends over 16 amino acids.

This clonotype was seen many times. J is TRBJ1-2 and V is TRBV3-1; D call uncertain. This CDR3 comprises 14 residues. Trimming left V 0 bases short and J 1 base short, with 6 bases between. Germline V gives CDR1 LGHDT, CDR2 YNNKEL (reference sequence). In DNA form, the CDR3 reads TGTGCCAGCAGCCAAGAGCCGCTTAACTATGGCTACACCTTC. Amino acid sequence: CASSQEPLNYGYTF.

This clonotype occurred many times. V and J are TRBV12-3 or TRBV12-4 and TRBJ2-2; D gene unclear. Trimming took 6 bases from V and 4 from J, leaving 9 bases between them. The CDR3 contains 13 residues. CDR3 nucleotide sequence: TGTGCCAGCAGCCGGTCGGGCACCGGGGAGCTGTTTTTT. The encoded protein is CASSRSGTGELFF.

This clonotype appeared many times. The CDR3 DNA sequence: TGTGCCAGCAGTTTAGCGTCGGGAGGGCTGGGGATCACAGATACGCAGTATTTT. Translating gives CASSLASGGLGITDTQYF. The J gene is TRBJ2-3, the V gene TRBV12-3 or TRBV12-4, with 8 bases matching TRBD2. The CDR3 extends over 18 amino acids. The junction had 10 bases not matched to a gene; V was cut back by 0 bases and J by 2 bases.

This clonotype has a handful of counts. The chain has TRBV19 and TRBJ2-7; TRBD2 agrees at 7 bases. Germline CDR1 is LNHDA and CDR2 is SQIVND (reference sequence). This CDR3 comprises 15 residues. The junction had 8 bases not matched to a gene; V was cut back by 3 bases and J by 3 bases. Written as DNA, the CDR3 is TGTGCCAGTAGTATGCACCGGGACTACAACTACGAGCAGTACTTC. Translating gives CASSMHRDYNYEQYF.

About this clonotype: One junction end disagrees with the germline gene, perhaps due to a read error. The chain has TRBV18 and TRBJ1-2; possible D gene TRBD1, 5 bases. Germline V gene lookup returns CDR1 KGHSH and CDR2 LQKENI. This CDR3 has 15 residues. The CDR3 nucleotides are TGTGCCAGCTCACCTCCAGGGATCTTTGACTATGGCTACGCCTTC. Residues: CASSPPGIFDYGYAF.

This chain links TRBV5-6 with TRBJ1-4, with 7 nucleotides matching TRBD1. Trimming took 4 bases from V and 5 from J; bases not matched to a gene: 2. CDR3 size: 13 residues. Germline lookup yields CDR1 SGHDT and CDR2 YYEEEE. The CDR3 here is CASSTTGNEKLFF. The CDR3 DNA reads TGTGCCAGCAGCACGACAGGGAATGAAAAACTGTTTTTT.

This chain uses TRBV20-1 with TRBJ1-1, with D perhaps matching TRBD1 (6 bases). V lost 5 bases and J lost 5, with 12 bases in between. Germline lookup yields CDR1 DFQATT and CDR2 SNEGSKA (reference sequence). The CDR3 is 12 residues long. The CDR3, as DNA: TGCAGTGCTCTCGGTCAGGGGACTGAAGCTTTCTTT. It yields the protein CSALGQGTEAFF.

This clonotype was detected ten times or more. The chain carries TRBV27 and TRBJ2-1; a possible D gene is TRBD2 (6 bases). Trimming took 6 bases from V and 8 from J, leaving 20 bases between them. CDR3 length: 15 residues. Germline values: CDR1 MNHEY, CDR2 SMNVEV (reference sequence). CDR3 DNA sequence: TGTGCCAGCAGCCTTGGTCGGGGGAGCGGCGATGAGCAGTTCTTC. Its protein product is CASSLGRGSGDEQFF.

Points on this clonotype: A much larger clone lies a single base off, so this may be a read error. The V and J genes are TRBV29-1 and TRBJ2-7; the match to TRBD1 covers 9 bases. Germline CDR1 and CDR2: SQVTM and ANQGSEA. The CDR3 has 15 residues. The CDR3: CSVETGQGRSFEQYF. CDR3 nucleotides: TGCAGCGTTGAAACGGGACAGGGTAGGTCCTTCGAGCAGTACTTC.